The table lists the clone carrying this T cell receptor (beta chain) with a count of one. The sample originates from a study of blood T cell repertoires in COVID-19. TCRdb keeps only in-frame clones here, not all; method: immunoSEQ multiplex PCR. Of more than 95,000 clones listed, 65% to 90% are singletons. The receptor comes from a man between 60 and 70 years old with acute or convalescent COVID-19. The sample comprised peripheral blood.

CDR3 protein: CASSRLAGGPNGEQYF. CDR3 nucleotide sequence: TGTGCCAGCAGCCGTCTAGCGGGAGGGCCTAATGGCGAGCAGTACTTC. V and J are TRBV7-2 and TRBJ2-7; 12 nucleotides match TRBD2. J gave up 6 bases and V 5 bases, and 11 bases lay outside the gene matches. Per germline, CDR1 SGHTA and CDR2 FQGNSA. The CDR3 is 16 residues long.